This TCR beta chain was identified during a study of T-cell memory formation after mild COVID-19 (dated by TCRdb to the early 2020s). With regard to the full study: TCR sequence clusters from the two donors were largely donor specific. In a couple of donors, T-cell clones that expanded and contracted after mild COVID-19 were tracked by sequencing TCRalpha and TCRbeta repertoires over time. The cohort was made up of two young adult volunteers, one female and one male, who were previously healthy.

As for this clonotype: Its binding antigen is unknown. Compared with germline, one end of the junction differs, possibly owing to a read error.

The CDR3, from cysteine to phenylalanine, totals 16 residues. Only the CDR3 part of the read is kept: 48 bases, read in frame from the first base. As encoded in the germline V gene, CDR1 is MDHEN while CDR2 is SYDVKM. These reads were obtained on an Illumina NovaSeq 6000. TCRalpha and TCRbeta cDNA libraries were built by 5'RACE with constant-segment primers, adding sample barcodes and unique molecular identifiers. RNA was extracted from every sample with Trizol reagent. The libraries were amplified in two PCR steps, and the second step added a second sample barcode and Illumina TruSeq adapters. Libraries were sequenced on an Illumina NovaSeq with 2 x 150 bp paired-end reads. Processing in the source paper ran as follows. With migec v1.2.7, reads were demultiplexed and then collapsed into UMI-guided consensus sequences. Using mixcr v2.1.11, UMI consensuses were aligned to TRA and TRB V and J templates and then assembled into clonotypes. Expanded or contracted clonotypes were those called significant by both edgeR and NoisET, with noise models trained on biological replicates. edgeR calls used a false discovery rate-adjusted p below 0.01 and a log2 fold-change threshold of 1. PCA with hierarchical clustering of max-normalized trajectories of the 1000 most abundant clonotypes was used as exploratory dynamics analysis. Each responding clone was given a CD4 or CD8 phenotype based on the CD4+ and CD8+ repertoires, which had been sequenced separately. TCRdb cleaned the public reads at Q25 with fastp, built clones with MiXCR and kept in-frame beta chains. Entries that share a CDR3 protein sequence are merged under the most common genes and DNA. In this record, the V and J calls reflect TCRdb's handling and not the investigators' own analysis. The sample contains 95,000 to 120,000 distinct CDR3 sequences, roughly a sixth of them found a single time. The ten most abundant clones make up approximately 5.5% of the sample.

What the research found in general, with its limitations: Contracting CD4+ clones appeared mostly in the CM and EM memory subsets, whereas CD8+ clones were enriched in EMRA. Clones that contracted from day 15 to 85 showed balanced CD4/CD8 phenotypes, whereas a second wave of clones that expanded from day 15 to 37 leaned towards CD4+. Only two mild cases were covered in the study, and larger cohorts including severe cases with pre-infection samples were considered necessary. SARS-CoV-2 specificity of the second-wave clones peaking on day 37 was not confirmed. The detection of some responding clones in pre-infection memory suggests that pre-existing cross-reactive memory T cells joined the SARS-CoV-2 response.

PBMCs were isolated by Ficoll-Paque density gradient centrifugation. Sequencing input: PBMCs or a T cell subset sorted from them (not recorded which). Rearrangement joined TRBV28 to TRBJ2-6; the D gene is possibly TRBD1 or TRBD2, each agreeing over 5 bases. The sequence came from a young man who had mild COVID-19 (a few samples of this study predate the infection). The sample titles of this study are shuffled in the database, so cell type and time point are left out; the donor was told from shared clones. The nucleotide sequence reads TGTGCCAGCAGTTTAGGGGGTCCAGGACGGTCCTCTGGTAGGGCTTTC. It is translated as CASSLGGPGRSSGRAF.